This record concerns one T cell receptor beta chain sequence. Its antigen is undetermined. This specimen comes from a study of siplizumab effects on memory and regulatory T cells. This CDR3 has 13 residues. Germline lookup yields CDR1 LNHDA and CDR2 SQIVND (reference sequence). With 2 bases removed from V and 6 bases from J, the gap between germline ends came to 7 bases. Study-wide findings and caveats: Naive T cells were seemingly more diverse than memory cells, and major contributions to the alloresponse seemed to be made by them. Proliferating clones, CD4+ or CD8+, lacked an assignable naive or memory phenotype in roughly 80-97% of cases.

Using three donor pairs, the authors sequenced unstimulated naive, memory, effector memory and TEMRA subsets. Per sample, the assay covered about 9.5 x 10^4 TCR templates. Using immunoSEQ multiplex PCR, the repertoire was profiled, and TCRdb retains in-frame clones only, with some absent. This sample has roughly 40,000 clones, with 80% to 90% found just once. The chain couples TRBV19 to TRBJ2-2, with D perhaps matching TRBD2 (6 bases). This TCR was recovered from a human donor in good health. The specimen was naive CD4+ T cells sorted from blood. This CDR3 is CASSIRRAGELFF. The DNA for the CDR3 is TGTGCCAGTAGTATACGGAGGGCCGGGGAGCTGTTTTTT.